This paragraph reports one T cell receptor beta chain. These data originate in a study of blood T cells in healthy people across ages. Donors gave around 10 milliliters of peripheral blood apiece. A second PCR, run for about 6 to 11 cycles, used a sample-barcoded 5' primer plus a J-beta primer mix. MiXCR, applied by TCRdb to the 5' RACE reads, yields one record per CDR3 protein. The sample records approximately 1.5 million distinct CDR3 sequences, around 36% being singletons. Deletions cut 7 bases from V and 1 base from J, with 16 bases between. This CDR3 region has 15 residues. Germline loops: CDR1 SNHLY, CDR2 FYNNEI.

The chain combines TRBV2 with TRBJ1-1; possible D gene TRBD1, 5 bases. Sequenced material: blood. This TCR was recovered from a woman aged 25 to 45 in good health. The CDR3 here is CASTLRGGSNTEAFF. DNA for the CDR3: TGTGCCAGCACCCTACGGGGCGGCTCGAACACTGAAGCTTTCTTT.